Below, one TCR beta chain is given with its context. Its antigen is currently unknown. Libraries were made from RNA as TCR cDNA, using a modified protocol. TCRdb reprocessed the 5' RACE reads with MiXCR, giving one entry per CDR3 protein. The sample has 300,000 to 400,000 distinct CDR3 sequences, 28% seen once. Six healthy women, forming three identical twin pairs, donated samples. CDR1 and CDR2 from the germline V gene are KGHSH and LQKENI. This CDR3 has 15 amino acids. After removal of 2 bases from V and 11 bases from J, the junction contained 11 bases not matched to a gene. This sample was included in a study of identical twins' blood T cells. Study findings and constraints: Top TCRbeta clonotypes were shared more with twin than unrelated donors. Shared environment remains a possible cause of twin similarity.

The sequenced sample consisted of PBMCs. The receptor's source is a woman aged 18 to 55 in good health. The gene calls are TRBV18 and TRBJ1-5; 8 positions match TRBD1. The chain's CDR3 is CASSPVGQDPTAQHF. CDR3 nucleotide sequence: TGTGCCAGCTCACCAGTGGGACAGGATCCCACAGCCCAGCATTTT.